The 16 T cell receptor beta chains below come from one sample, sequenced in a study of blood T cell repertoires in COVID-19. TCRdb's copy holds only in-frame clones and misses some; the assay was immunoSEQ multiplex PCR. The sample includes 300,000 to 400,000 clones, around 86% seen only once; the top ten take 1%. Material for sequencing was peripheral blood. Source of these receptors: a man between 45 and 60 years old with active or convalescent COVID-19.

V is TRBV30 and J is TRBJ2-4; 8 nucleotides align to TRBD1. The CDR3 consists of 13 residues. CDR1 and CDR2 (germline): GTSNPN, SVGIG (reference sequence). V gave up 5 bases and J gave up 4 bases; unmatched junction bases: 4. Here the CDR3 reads CAWRRTGKNIQYF. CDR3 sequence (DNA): TGTGCCTGGCGAAGGACAGGGAAAAACATTCAGTACTTC. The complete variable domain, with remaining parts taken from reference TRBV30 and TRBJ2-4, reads SQTIHQWPATLVQPVGSPLSLECTVEGTSNPNLYWYRQAAGRGLQLLFYSVGIGQISSEVPQNLSASRPQDRQFILSSKKLLLSDSGFYLCAWRRTGKNIQYFGAGTRLSVL.

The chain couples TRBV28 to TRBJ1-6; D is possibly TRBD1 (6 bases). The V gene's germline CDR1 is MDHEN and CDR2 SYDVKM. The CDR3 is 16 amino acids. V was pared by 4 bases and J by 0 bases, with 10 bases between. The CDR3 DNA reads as TGTGCCAGCAGTTCCACAGGGAGCTCCTATAATTCACCCCTCCACTTT. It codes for CASSSTGSSYNSPLHF.

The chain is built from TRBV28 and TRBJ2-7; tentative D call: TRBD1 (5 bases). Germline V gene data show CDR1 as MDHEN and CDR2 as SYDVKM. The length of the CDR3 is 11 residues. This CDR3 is CVLLRDHEQYF. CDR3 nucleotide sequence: TGTGTCCTTCTCAGGGATCACGAGCAGTACTTC. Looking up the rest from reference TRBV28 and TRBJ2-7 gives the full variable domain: DVKVTQSSRYLVKRTGEKVFLECVQDMDHENMFWYRQDPGLGLRLIYFSYDVKMKEKGDIPEGYSVSREKKERFSLILESASTNQTSMYLCVLLRDHEQYFGPGTRLTVT.

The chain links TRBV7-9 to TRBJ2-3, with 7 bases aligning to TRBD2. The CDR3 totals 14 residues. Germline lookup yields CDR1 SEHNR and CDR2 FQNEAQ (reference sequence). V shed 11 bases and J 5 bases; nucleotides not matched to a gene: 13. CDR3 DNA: TGTGCCGGCCGACGGGCGGGAGTGGGAGATACGCAGTATTTT. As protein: CAGRRAGVGDTQYF.

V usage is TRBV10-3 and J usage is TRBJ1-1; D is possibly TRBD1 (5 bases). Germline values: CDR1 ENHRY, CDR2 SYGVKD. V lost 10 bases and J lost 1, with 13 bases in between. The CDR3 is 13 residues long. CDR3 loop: CATDQGGNTEAFF. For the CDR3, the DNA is TGTGCCACCGACCAGGGAGGGAACACTGAAGCTTTCTTT.

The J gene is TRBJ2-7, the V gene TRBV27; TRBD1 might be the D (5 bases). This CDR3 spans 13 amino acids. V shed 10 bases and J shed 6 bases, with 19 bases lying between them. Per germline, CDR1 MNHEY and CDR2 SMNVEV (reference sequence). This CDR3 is CATRPASGFEQYF. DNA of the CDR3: TGTGCCACCAGACCCGCTTCAGGGTTCGAGCAGTACTTC.

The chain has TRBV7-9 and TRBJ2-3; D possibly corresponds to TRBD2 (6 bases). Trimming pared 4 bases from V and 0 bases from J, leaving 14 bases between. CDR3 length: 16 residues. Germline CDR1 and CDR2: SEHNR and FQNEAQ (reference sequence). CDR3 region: CASSWTGTLSTDTQYF. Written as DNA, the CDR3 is TGTGCCAGCAGCTGGACCGGGACTCTTAGCACAGATACGCAGTATTTT.

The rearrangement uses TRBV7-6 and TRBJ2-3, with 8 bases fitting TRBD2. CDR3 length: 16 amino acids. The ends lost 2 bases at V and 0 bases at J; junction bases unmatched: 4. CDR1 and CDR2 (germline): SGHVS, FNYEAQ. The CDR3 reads CASSLFGRGSTDTQYF. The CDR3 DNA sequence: TGTGCCAGCAGCTTATTCGGGAGGGGGAGCACAGATACGCAGTATTTT.

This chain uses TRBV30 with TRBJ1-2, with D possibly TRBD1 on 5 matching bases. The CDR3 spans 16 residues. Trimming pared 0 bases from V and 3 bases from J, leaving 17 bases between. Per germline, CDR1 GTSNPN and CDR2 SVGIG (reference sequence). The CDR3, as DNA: TGTGCCTGGAGTGTTTCTGGGGCTCCAATGTACTATGGCTACACCTTC. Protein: CAWSVSGAPMYYGYTF. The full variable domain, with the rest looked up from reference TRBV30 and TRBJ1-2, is SQTIHQWPATLVQPVGSPLSLECTVEGTSNPNLYWYRQAAGRGLQLLFYSVGIGQISSEVPQNLSASRPQDRQFILSSKKLLLSDSGFYLCAWSVSGAPMYYGYTFGSGTRLTVV.

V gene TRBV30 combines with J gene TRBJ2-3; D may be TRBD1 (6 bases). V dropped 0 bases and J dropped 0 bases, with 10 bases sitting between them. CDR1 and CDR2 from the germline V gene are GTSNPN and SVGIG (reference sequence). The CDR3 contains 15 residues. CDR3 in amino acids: CAWSVYGGSTDTQYF. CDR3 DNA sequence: TGTGCCTGGAGTGTATATGGGGGCAGCACAGATACGCAGTATTTT.

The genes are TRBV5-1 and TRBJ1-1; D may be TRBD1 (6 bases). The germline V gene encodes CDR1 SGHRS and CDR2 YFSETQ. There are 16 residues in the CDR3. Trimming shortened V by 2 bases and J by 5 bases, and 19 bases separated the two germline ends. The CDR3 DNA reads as TGCGCCAGCAGCTTCACCTCAGGGGTTTCGCGAACTGAAGCTTTCTTT. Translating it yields CASSFTSGVSRTEAFF.

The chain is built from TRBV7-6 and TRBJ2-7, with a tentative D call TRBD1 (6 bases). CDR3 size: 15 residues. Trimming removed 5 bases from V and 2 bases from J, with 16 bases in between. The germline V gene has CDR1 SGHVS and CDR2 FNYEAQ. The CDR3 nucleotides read TGTGCCAGCAGCCTGAATCCCCAGGGGACCTACGAGCAGTACTTC. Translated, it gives CASSLNPQGTYEQYF.

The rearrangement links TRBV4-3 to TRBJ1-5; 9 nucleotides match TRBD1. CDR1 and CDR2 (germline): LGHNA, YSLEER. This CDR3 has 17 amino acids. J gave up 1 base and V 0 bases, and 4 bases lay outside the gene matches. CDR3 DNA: TGCGCCAGCAGCCAAGAAGGGACAGGGAGAAGCAATCAGCCCCAGCATTTT. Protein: CASSQEGTGRSNQPQHF.

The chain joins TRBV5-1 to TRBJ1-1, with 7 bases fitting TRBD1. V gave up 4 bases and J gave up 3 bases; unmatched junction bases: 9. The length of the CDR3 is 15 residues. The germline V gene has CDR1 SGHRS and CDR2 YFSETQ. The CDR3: CASSTKGARDTEAFF. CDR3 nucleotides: TGCGCCAGCAGCACCAAGGGGGCGCGGGACACTGAAGCTTTCTTT.

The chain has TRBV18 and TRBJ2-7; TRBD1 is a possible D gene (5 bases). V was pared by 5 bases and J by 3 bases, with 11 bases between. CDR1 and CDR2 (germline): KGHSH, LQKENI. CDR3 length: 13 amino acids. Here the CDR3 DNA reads TGTGCCAGCTCAGAAGGACAAGGCTACGAGCAGTACTTC. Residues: CASSEGQGYEQYF.

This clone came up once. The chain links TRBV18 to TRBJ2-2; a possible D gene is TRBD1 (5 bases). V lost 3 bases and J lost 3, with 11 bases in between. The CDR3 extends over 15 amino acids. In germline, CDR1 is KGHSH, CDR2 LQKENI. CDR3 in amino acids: CASSPRTTDTGELFF. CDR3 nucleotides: TGTGCCAGCTCACCGAGGACAACCGACACCGGGGAGCTGTTTTTT.